The entry that follows covers one TCR beta chain sequence. The sample comes from a study of T cell changes during pregnancy in multiple sclerosis. Here immunoSEQ multiplex PCR was the method, and the copy in TCRdb shows in-frame clones only, minus some. Among approximately 57,000 clones listed, roughly 90% were seen once. Per germline, CDR1 SGHKS and CDR2 YYEKEE (reference sequence). V dropped 0 bases and J dropped 8 bases, with 6 bases sitting between them. CDR3 length: 12 residues. Sequencing used peripheral blood, obtained after pregnancy. This clonotype originated in a female donor in good health, enrolled as a control in a pregnancy study. J is TRBJ2-1 and V is TRBV5-5, with D tentatively TRBD2 (6 bases). This chain's CDR3 is CASSLGGDEQFF. The DNA of the CDR3 is TGTGCCAGCAGCTTGGGGGGGGATGAGCAGTTCTTC.